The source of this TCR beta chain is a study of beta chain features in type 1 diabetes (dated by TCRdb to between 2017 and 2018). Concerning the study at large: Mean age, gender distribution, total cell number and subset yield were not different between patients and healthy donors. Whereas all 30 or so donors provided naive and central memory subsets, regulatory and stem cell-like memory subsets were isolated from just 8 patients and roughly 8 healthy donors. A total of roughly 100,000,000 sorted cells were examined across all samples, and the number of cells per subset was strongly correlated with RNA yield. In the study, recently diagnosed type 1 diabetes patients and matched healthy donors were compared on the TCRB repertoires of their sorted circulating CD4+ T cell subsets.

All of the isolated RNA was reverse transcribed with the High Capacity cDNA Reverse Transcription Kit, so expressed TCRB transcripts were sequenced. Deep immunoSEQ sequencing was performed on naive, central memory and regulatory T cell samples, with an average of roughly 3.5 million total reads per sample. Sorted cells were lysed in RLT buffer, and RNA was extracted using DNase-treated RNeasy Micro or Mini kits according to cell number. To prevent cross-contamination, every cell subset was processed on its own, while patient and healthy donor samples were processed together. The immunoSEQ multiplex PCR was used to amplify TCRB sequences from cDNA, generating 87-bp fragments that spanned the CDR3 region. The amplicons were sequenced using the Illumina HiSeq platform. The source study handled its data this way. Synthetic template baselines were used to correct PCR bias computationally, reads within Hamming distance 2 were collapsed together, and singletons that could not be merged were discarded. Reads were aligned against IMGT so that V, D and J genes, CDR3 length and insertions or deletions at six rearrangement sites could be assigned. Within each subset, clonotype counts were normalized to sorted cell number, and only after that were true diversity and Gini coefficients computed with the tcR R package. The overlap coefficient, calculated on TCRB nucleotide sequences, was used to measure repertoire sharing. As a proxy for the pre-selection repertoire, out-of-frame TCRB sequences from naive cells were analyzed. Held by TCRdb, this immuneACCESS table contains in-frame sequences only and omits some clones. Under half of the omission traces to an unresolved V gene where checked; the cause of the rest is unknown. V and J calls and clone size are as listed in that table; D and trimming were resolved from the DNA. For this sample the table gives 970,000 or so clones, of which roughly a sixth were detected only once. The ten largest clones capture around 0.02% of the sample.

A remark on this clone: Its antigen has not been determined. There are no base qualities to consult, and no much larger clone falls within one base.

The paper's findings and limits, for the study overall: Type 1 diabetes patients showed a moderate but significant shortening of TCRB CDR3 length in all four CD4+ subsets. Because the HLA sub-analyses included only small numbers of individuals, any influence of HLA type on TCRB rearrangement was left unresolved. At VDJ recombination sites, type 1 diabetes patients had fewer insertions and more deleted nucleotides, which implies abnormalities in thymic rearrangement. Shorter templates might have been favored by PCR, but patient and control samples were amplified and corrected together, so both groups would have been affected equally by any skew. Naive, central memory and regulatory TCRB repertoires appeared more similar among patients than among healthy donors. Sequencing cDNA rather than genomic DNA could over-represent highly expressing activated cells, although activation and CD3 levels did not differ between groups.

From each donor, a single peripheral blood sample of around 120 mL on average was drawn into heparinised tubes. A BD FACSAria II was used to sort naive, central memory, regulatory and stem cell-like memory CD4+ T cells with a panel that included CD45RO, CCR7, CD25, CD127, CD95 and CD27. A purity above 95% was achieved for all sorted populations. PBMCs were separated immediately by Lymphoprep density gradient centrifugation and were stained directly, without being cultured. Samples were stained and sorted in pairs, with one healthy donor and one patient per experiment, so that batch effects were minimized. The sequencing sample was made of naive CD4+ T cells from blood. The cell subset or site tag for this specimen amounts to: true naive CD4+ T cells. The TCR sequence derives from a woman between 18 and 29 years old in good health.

The CDR3 protein is CASTAQGGEDTQYF. The DNA sequence is TGTGCCAGTACCGCACAGGGAGGGGAAGATACGCAGTATTTT. Recombination connected TRBV19 to TRBJ2-3; the D gene is possibly TRBD2, with 7 bases matching. The germline ends are 16 bases apart after V is trimmed by 7 bases and J by 5 bases. CDR1 and CDR2 (LNHDA, SQIVND) derive from the germline V gene (reference sequence). The CDR3 has 14 amino acids, counting the end cysteine and phenylalanine. Solely the CDR3 DNA is kept, with 42 bases framed from the first base.